These T cell receptor beta chains were read from a single sample in a study of T cell responses to AZD1222 COVID-19 vaccine. Assay: immunoSEQ multiplex PCR; the TCRdb copy retains only in-frame clones and omits some. This table has 90,000 to 95,000 clones, 70% to 90% appearing once. Sample: peripheral blood, taken on day 0 of AZD1222 vaccination. The origin of the receptors is an adult in good health. CDR3s include the opening cysteine and the closing phenylalanine or tryptophan. A D gene is named only where the DNA matches it firmly. Clone sizes are given selectively: once, few, many, or a class where the clone is expanded.

v_gene	d_gene	j_gene	abundance	CDR3nt	CDR3aa
TRBV6-2/TRBV6-3	TRBD2	TRBJ2-1	-	TGTGCCAGCAGCCCTTTAGCGGGAGCCTACAATGAGCAGTTCTTC	CASSPLAGAYNEQFF
TRBV25-1	TRBD1	TRBJ1-3	-	TGTGCCAGCACACCGGGACAGGGCTCTGGAAACACCATATATTTT	CASTPGQGSGNTIYF
TRBV19	TRBD1	TRBJ1-5	-	TGTGCCAGTAGAAGATTCGGACAGGGGAGGAGCAATCAGCCCCAGCATTTT	CASRRFGQGRSNQPQHF
TRBV7-2	TRBD2	TRBJ2-2	once	TGTGCCAGCAGCCCCCGACTAGCGGGGGGCGCGAACACCGGGGAGCTGTTTTTT	CASSPRLAGGANTGELFF
TRBV28	-	TRBJ2-7	-	TGTGCCAGCAGTCCCGGGGGGCCCGAGCAGTACTTC	CASSPGGPEQYF
TRBV3-1/TRBV3-2	TRBD1	TRBJ1-2	-	TGTGCCAGCAGCCGGATACAGGGGAACTATGGCTACACCTTC	CASSRIQGNYGYTF
TRBV16	-	TRBJ2-5	-	TGTGCCAGCAGAGTAGACAGAAATCAAGAGACCCAGTACTTC	CASRVDRNQETQYF
TRBV7-3	-	TRBJ2-6	-	TGTGCCAGCAGCCTAGAGGGGAATGGGGCCAACGTCCTGACTTTC	CASSLEGNGANVLTF
TRBV3-1/TRBV3-2	TRBD1	TRBJ1-2	-	TGTGCCAGCAGCCAAGCTACTGGACAGGGTGGCTACACCTTC	CASSQATGQGGYTF
TRBV28	-	TRBJ1-2	-	TGTGCCAGCAGTTTGGTCCCTGCCCACTATGGCTACACCTTC	CASSLVPAHYGYTF
TRBV7-8	TRBD2	TRBJ2-7	-	TGTGCCAGCAGCTTAGCGTCGAGTAGCGGGGGCTACGAGCAGTACTTC	CASSLASSSGGYEQYF
TRBV2	-	TRBJ1-3	-	TGTGCCAGCAGGAGGGGGGTTTGGGGTTCTGGAAACACCATATATTTT	CASRRGVWGSGNTIYF
TRBV7-9	-	TRBJ1-5	-	TGTGCCAGCAGCTTAGGGATGGATCAGCCCCAGCATTTT	CASSLGMDQPQHF
TRBV2	-	TRBJ1-4	-	TGTGCCAGCAGTGATGTGTTGAGAAAACTGTTTTTT	CASSDVLRKLFF
TRBV5-1	-	TRBJ2-7	-	TGCGCCAGCAGCTTGGGGACCCCAGCTTCCTACGAGCAGTACTTC	CASSLGTPASYEQYF
TRBV15	TRBD1	TRBJ2-7	-	TGTGCCACCAGCAGACGTGACAGGGGCGACTACGAGCAGTACTTC	CATSRRDRGDYEQYF
TRBV18	TRBD1	TRBJ1-1	-	TGTGCCAGCTCACCCTGGGACAGGGGGGTTTTGAACACTGAAGCTTTCTTT	CASSPWDRGVLNTEAFF
TRBV5-1	-	TRBJ1-2	-	TGCGCCAGCAGCTTGAGTCCAGGGGAGGATGGCTACACCTTC	CASSLSPGEDGYTF
TRBV11-2	-	TRBJ2-2	few	TGTGCCAGCAGCTTACGGGGGACAGCGAAAACCGGGGAGCTGTTTTTT	CASSLRGTAKTGELFF
TRBV11-1	-	TRBJ2-7	-	TGTGCCAGCAGCCTCCCAGGGATTTCCTACGAGCAGTACTTC	CASSLPGISYEQYF
TRBV5-1	-	TRBJ1-4	-	TGCGCCAGCAGCTTGGCAACAGGTTCTAATGAAAAACTGTTTTTT	CASSLATGSNEKLFF
TRBV2	-	TRBJ1-4	-	TGTGCCAGCCGCGCCGGGACGGCGGGTGAAAAACTGTTTTTT	CASRAGTAGEKLFF
TRBV5-4	-	TRBJ2-7	-	TGTGCCAGCAGCTACTACGGTCCCTACGAGCAGTACTTC	CASSYYGPYEQYF
TRBV6-5	TRBD1	TRBJ2-6	-	TGTGCCACGGGACAGGGCCTGCCTGGGGCCAACGTCCTGACTTTC	CATGQGLPGANVLTF
TRBV15	-	TRBJ1-2	-	TGTGCCACCAGCAGAGATCGGCAGGTCTATGGCTACACCTTC	CATSRDRQVYGYTF
TRBV28	-	TRBJ1-1	-	TGTGCCAGCAGACCCGAACGTCCGGGAGGGCCTGAAGCTTTCTTT	CASRPERPGGPEAFF
TRBV27	-	TRBJ1-5	few	TGTGCCAGCAGTTGGCAGGGTGACCTATGGCCCCAGCATTTT	CASSWQGDLWPQHF
TRBV25-1	-	TRBJ2-7	-	TGTGCCAGCAGGGGTGAATCCTACGAGCAGTACTTC	CASRGESYEQYF
TRBV4-2	-	TRBJ1-3	-	TGTGCCAGCAGCCAAGGATACAGGGTAAACGGAAACACCATATATTTT	CASSQGYRVNGNTIYF
TRBV3-1/TRBV3-2	-	TRBJ2-4	-	TGTGCCAGCAGCCACGTCCAAGCCAAAAACATTCAGTACTTC	CASSHVQAKNIQYF
TRBV28	-	TRBJ2-1	-	TGTGCCAGCATCCGATTGAGCCCCGGGAATGAGCAGTTCTTC	CASIRLSPGNEQFF
TRBV6-2/TRBV6-3	-	TRBJ1-5	-	TGTGCCAGCAGTCCATCCTTAGGGGGTCAGCCCCAGCATTTT	CASSPSLGGQPQHF
TRBV5-1	-	TRBJ1-3	-	TGCGCCAGCAGCTTAGCGGGGCAAGGAAACACCATATATTTT	CASSLAGQGNTIYF
TRBV7-9	TRBD1	TRBJ1-1	-	TGTGCCAGCAGCGTGACAGGGGAGAACACTGAAGCTTTCTTT	CASSVTGENTEAFF
TRBV28	TRBD1	TRBJ1-5	-	TGTGCCAGCTCCCGGGACAGCAGTTATAGCAATCAGCCCCAGCATTTT	CASSRDSSYSNQPQHF
TRBV6-5	TRBD1	TRBJ1-2	few	TGTGCCAGCAGTTATGGACAGGCCGGACGAGGCTACACCTTC	CASSYGQAGRGYTF
TRBV7-2	-	TRBJ2-5	-	TGTGCCAGCAGCCCTGAGGTGGCGTCGGCCCAAGAGACCCAGTACTTC	CASSPEVASAQETQYF
TRBV6-6	TRBD2	TRBJ2-2	-	TGTGCCAGCAGTCGGGGACTAGCGTACGGGCCGGGGAACACCGGGGAGCTGTTTTTT	CASSRGLAYGPGNTGELFF
TRBV3-1/TRBV3-2	-	TRBJ2-1	-	TGTGCCAGCAGCCACCTCGGCCGGGATGAGCAGTTCTTC	CASSHLGRDEQFF
TRBV6-5	-	TRBJ2-7	once	TGTGCCAGCACTTCGGACAGAGCCTCCTACGAGCAGTACTTC	CASTSDRASYEQYF
TRBV7-9	-	TRBJ1-1	-	TGTGCCAGCAGCTTAGTTGCAGAGAACACTGAAGCTTTCTTT	CASSLVAENTEAFF
TRBV7-2	TRBD2	TRBJ2-5	-	TGTGCCAGCAGCTTATTTCGGCGGGAGGGCCAAGAGACCCAGTACTTC	CASSLFRREGQETQYF
TRBV6-5	TRBD1	TRBJ1-5	-	TGTGCCAGCAGATCACAGGGGAGAATCAATCAGCCCCAGCATTTT	CASRSQGRINQPQHF
TRBV18	TRBD1	TRBJ1-1	-	TGTGCCAGCTCATCGACAGGGGCGCGGGAGACTGAAGCTTTCTTT	CASSSTGARETEAFF
TRBV6-5	TRBD1	TRBJ1-6	-	TGTGCCAGCATACTGGACAGGGCGGATAATTCACCCCTCCACTTT	CASILDRADNSPLHF
TRBV7-9	TRBD2	TRBJ2-5	-	TGTGCCAGCAGCAAAGAAACCCCGGGGGGAGAGACCCAGTACTTC	CASSKETPGGETQYF
TRBV4-1	-	TRBJ1-5	-	TGCGCCAGCAGCCAAGCCCAGGGGTCCGGCAATCAGCCCCAGCATTTT	CASSQAQGSGNQPQHF
TRBV5-1	TRBD1	TRBJ1-6	-	TGCGCCAGGACCCCGGGGGACAGGGACTTCAGCTCCTATAATTCACCCCTCCACTTT	CARTPGDRDFSSYNSPLHF
TRBV19	TRBD1	TRBJ1-1	once	TGTGCCAGTAACCCACAGGGGCGCATGAACACTGAAGCTTTCTTT	CASNPQGRMNTEAFF
TRBV27	-	TRBJ1-5	-	TGTGCCAGCAGTTCCAGGACTGGTAATCAGCCCCAGCATTTT	CASSSRTGNQPQHF
TRBV5-5	-	TRBJ1-2	-	TGTGCCAGCAGCTTCGGAGACGGCTATGGCTACACCTTC	CASSFGDGYGYTF
TRBV7-2	-	TRBJ2-3	-	TGTGCCAGCAGCTTAGACTCAACAGGCACAGATACGCAGTATTTT	CASSLDSTGTDTQYF
TRBV6-6	-	TRBJ2-3	-	TGTGCCAGCCGAGTTCGGGATACGCAGTATTTT	CASRVRDTQYF
TRBV2	TRBD1	TRBJ1-2	-	TGTGCCAGCAGTCCGCGGCAGGGGGCTAATGGCTACACCTTC	CASSPRQGANGYTF